The TCR beta chain described here comes from a study of beta chain features in type 1 diabetes. This clone has a handful of counts. Sequencing targeted expressed TCRB transcripts, as all isolated RNA had been reverse transcribed. Generated by immunoSEQ multiplex PCR, the TCRdb table keeps only in-frame clones and is missing some. The sample carries hundreds of thousands of clones, over 10% recorded once. V was pared by 1 base and J by 4 bases, with 3 bases of the junction left unmatched. This CDR3 contains 15 residues. Germline V CDR1 and CDR2: SEHNR, FQNEAQ (reference sequence). The clonotype comes from a man in his late teens or twenties in good health. Sequences were obtained from naive CD4+ T cells from blood. The V and J genes are TRBV7-9 and TRBJ1-2, with 10 bases fitting TRBD1. In nucleotides, the CDR3 is TGTGCCAGCAGCTTAGGGACAGGGGGTATCTATGGCTACACCTTC. The encoded protein is CASSLGTGGIYGYTF.